What follows are 32 T cell receptor beta chains derived from one specimen sequenced in a study of response to subunit inactivated influenza vaccine. One entry per CDR3 protein results from TCRdb running MiXCR on the RT-PCR reads. The repertoire has about 500,000 distinct CDR3 sequences, approximately 7.8% of them found once; the top ten carry approximately 14%. The material sequenced was PBMCs from blood, taken around 2 years after vaccination. These receptors were taken from a man between 50 and 69 years old who received an inactivated influenza vaccine.

The chain uses TRBV4-3 and TRBJ1-1; 7 nucleotides align to TRBD1. The CDR3 consists of 15 residues. Germline V lookup: CDR1 LGHNA, CDR2 YSLEER. V lost 1 base, J lost 6 bases, and 8 bases stayed unmatched. The CDR3 reads CASSQVDRSRSEAFF. DNA of the CDR3: TGCGCCAGCAGCCAAGTGGACAGGTCGAGATCTGAAGCTTTCTTT.

This clonotype has a count of ten or more. This chain joins TRBV5-1 and TRBJ2-3, with 7 bases fitting TRBD1. Germline V CDR1 and CDR2: SGHRS, YFSETQ. This CDR3 comprises 18 residues. The junction had 10 bases not matched to a gene; V was cut back by 0 bases and J by 0 bases. The CDR3 loop reads CASSLESPTGASTDTQYF. The CDR3, as DNA: TGCGCCAGCAGCTTGGAGAGCCCTACAGGGGCTAGCACAGATACGCAGTATTTT.

This chain links TRBV10-3 with TRBJ2-1; no clear D. This CDR3 spans 11 amino acids. The germline V and J ends were trimmed by 3 bases and 8 bases, with 5 bases remaining between them. Germline lookup yields CDR1 ENHRY and CDR2 SYGVKD. The CDR3 loop is CAISERYEQFF. In DNA form, the CDR3 reads TGTGCCATCAGTGAAAGGTATGAGCAGTTCTTC.

The chain links TRBV7-6 to TRBJ1-5; no reliable D call. This CDR3 region has 15 residues. Germline V gene lookup returns CDR1 SGHVS and CDR2 FNYEAQ. Deletions cut 1 base from V and 4 bases from J, with 11 bases between. CDR3 in amino acids: CASSLEPGPNQPQHF. The CDR3 nucleotides read TGTGCCAGCAGCTTAGAACCAGGACCGAATCAGCCCCAGCATTTT.

V usage is TRBV29-1 and J usage is TRBJ2-1; TRBD2 might be the D (7 bases). Germline CDR1 and CDR2: SQVTM and ANQGSEA. Trimming took off 4 bases at V and 5 bases at J, with 18 bases between the two ends. The CDR3 contains 15 residues. This CDR3 reads CSVARGASANNEQFF. The CDR3 DNA follows: TGCAGCGTTGCCCGGGGGGCTAGCGCCAACAATGAGCAGTTCTTC.

This rearrangement joins TRBV25-1 to TRBJ2-5, with D unclear. V was pared by 4 bases and J by 2 bases, with 8 bases between. This CDR3 is built from 13 residues. From germline, CDR1 is MGHDK and CDR2 SYGVNS. CDR3 sequence reads: CASSGNSQETQYF. The CDR3 DNA reads TGTGCCAGCAGTGGGAATTCTCAAGAGACCCAGTACTTC. Variable domain in full (rest from reference TRBV25-1 and TRBJ2-5): EADIYQTPRYLVIGTGKKITLECSQTMGHDKMYWYQQDPGMELHLIHYSYGVNSTEKGDLSSESTVSRIRTEHFPLTLESARPSHTSQYLCASSGNSQETQYFGPGTRLLVL.

This clonotype came up a few times. This chain links TRBV25-1 with TRBJ1-2; D possibly corresponds to TRBD1 (6 bases). In germline, CDR1 is MGHDK, CDR2 SYGVNS. This CDR3 is built from 14 residues. V was pared by 3 bases and J by 4 bases, with 12 bases between. The CDR3 here is CASSEGDTGYGYTF. CDR3 nucleotides: TGTGCCAGCAGTGAGGGGGACACGGGCTATGGCTACACCTTC.

This clonotype was detected a few times. The chain recombines TRBV7-9 with TRBJ2-1, with 7 positions matching TRBD1. Per the germline V gene, CDR1 is SEHNR and CDR2 is FQNEAQ (reference sequence). This CDR3 is 13 amino acids long. Trimming at V came to 4 bases and at J to 12 bases, leaving 9 bases not matched to a gene. The CDR3 DNA reads as TGTGCCAGCAGCTCCCTAGACAGGGTAAGGCAGTTCTTC. It codes for CASSSLDRVRQFF.

This clonotype turned up a few times. This sequence joins TRBV3-1 and TRBJ2-1; 10 bases fit TRBD2. The CDR3 covers 18 residues. CDR1 is LGHDT and CDR2 is YNNKEL in the germline V gene (reference sequence). J lost 8 bases, V lost 3 bases, and 16 bases had no gene match. As DNA, the CDR3 is TGTGCCAGCAGCCACCCCATCCGGTCTAGCGGGAGTCAGTATGAGCAGTTCTTC. Encoded protein: CASSHPIRSSGSQYEQFF.

This rearrangement joins TRBV9 to TRBJ2-7; D remains ambiguous. V was shortened by 2 bases and J by 0 bases, with 9 bases between the two germline ends. This CDR3 is built from 14 residues. Per the germline V gene, CDR1 is SGDLS and CDR2 is YYNGEE. The CDR3 bases are TGTGCCAGCAGCGTTTCCCAGAGCTCCTACGAGCAGTACTTC. It yields the protein CASSVSQSSYEQYF.

This clonotype was counted only a few times. The V call is TRBV20-1, the J call TRBJ2-1, with D perhaps TRBD2 (6 bases). Germline V gene lookup returns CDR1 DFQATT and CDR2 SNEGSKA (reference sequence). CDR3 size: 15 residues. V gave up 3 bases and J gave up 6 bases, with 18 bases separating them. CDR3 sequence reads: CSARGGPTGVNEQFF. CDR3 nucleotides: TGCAGTGCTAGGGGGGGACCTACGGGGGTCAATGAGCAGTTCTTC.

The sample holds a few counts of this clonotype. The gene calls are TRBV6-1 and TRBJ1-5; D remains ambiguous. Germline assignment: CDR1 MNHNS and CDR2 SASEGT. This CDR3 has 14 amino acids. Trimming removed 7 bases at V and 2 bases at J, with 12 bases between. CDR3 bases: TGTGCCAGCAACCTAGGTACGCGCAATCAGCCCCAGCATTTT. Residues: CASNLGTRNQPQHF.

In this sample, this clonotype turned up many times. The chain links TRBV6-1 to TRBJ1-5; tentative D call: TRBD1 (5 bases). Germline CDR1 reads MNHNS; CDR2 reads SASEGT. The CDR3 contains 13 residues. V was trimmed by 6 bases and J by 5 bases, leaving 11 bases between them. The CDR3 nucleotides read TGTGCCAGCAGAAGAGACAGATATCAGCCCCAGCATTTT. Residues: CASRRDRYQPQHF.

This clonotype appeared a few times. The chain joins TRBV25-1 to TRBJ2-5; D is unclear. Germline CDR1 is MGHDK and CDR2 is SYGVNS. There are 15 residues in the CDR3. Trimming left V 1 base short and J 0 bases short, with 9 bases between. The CDR3 here is CASSESSGHQETQYF. The CDR3 coding sequence is TGTGCCAGCAGTGAATCCTCGGGCCACCAAGAGACCCAGTACTTC.

This clonotype was seen a handful of times. This rearrangement joins TRBV10-3 to TRBJ2-7, with TRBD2 matching 14 bases. V shed 6 bases and J 2 bases; nucleotides not matched to a gene: 9. From germline, CDR1 is ENHRY and CDR2 SYGVKD. The CDR3 totals 17 residues. CDR3 loop: CAIREPGTSGSPYEQYF. CDR3 nucleotide sequence: TGTGCCATCAGGGAGCCCGGGACTAGCGGGAGTCCCTACGAGCAGTACTTC.

The chain's CDR3 is CSARESGRAQETQYF. The DNA for the CDR3 is TGCAGTGCTAGAGAGAGCGGGAGGGCACAAGAGACCCAGTACTTC. The chain is built from TRBV20-1 and TRBJ2-5, with 10 positions matching TRBD2. This CDR3 is 15 amino acids long. Germline lookup yields CDR1 DFQATT and CDR2 SNEGSKA (reference sequence). The V segment lost 0 bases and the J segment 2 bases; nucleotides outside the gene matches: 3.

This clonotype was detected a few times. The chain employs TRBV7-9 and TRBJ2-7, with D hard to call. Deletions cut 4 bases from V and 5 bases from J, with 9 bases between. The CDR3 is made up of 12 amino acids. The germline V gene has CDR1 SEHNR and CDR2 FQNEAQ (reference sequence). In DNA, the CDR3 is TGTGCCAGCAGCTCACGGGCCCACGAGCAGTACTTC. Amino acid sequence: CASSSRAHEQYF. The full variable domain, with the rest looked up from reference TRBV7-9 and TRBJ2-7, is DTGVSQNPRHKITKRGQNVTFRCDPISEHNRLYWYRQTLGQGPEFLTYFQNEAQLEKSRLLSDRFSAERPKGSFSTLEIQRTEQGDSAMYLCASSSRAHEQYFGPGTRLTVT.

This clonotype showed up many times. The chain joins TRBV9 to TRBJ2-5; no firm D call. V lost 0 bases and J lost 1, with 7 bases in between. Germline CDR1 is SGDLS and CDR2 is YYNGEE. This CDR3 spans 14 amino acids. CDR3: CASSVDAGQETQYF. CDR3 nucleotides: TGTGCCAGCAGCGTAGATGCAGGCCAAGAGACCCAGTACTTC.

This clonotype has just a few counts. The rearrangement joins TRBV11-2 to TRBJ2-1; D gene unclear. CDR1 SGHAT and CDR2 FQNNGV come from the germline V gene. The ends were cut back, 5 bases at V and 0 bases at J, with 17 bases in the middle. This CDR3 region has 17 residues. The CDR3: CASSTLTGYSSYNEQFF. CDR3 sequence (DNA): TGTGCCAGCAGCACGTTGACGGGTTATAGCTCCTACAATGAGCAGTTCTTC.

This sequence joins TRBV4-2 and TRBJ1-2, with D perhaps matching TRBD1 (5 bases). Germline lookup yields CDR1 LGHNA and CDR2 YNFKEQ. The CDR3 consists of 14 residues. The ends were cut back, 2 bases at V and 1 base at J, with 8 bases in the middle. The CDR3 DNA sequence: TGTGCCAGCAGCCAACGGGGCAATAACTATGGCTACACCTTC. Encoded protein: CASSQRGNNYGYTF.

In this sample, this clonotype turned up a few times. The CDR3 loop is CSVKAPGGSANSGANVLTF. CDR3 DNA: TGCAGCGTTAAGGCCCCCGGGGGGTCGGCTAACTCTGGGGCCAACGTCCTGACTTTC. The chain uses TRBV29-1 and TRBJ2-6; 7 nucleotides match TRBD2. The V segment lost 5 bases and the J segment 0 bases; nucleotides outside the gene matches: 16. The CDR3 runs 19 residues. Germline-derived CDR1 and CDR2 are SQVTM and ANQGSEA. The whole variable domain, remainder taken from reference TRBV29-1 and TRBJ2-6, is SAVISQKPSRDICQRGTSLTIQCQVDSQVTMMFWYRQQPGQSLTLIATANQGSEATYESGFVIDKFPISRPNLTFSTLTVSNMSPEDSSIYLCSVKAPGGSANSGANVLTFGAGSRLTVL.

This chain links TRBV29-1 with TRBJ2-7, with D possibly being TRBD1 (6 bases). Looked up from germline, CDR1 is SQVTM and CDR2 is ANQGSEA. The CDR3 covers 13 residues. The V end was cut by 6 bases, the J end by 0 bases, with 12 bases between. CDR3 in amino acids: CSVTRDTSYEQYF. Written as DNA, the CDR3 is TGCAGCGTGACCCGGGACACCTCCTACGAGCAGTACTTC.

This clonotype was seen ten or more times. The genes are TRBV6-1 and TRBJ2-4; the match to TRBD1 covers 9 bases. J lost 2 bases, V lost 5 bases, and 4 bases had no gene match. Germline values: CDR1 MNHNS, CDR2 SASEGT. The CDR3 consists of 15 residues. This chain's CDR3 is CASSRDRAPKNIQYF. DNA for the CDR3: TGTGCCAGCAGTCGGGACAGGGCTCCCAAAAACATTCAGTACTTC.

This clonotype has just a few counts. The chain couples TRBV20-1 to TRBJ1-5; D not certain. CDR3 size: 16 residues. With 3 bases removed from V and 5 bases from J, the gap between germline ends came to 20 bases. Germline CDR1 DFQATT, CDR2 SNEGSKA (reference sequence). The CDR3 sequence: CSASEPREGLHQPQHF. CDR3 sequence (DNA): TGCAGTGCTAGTGAACCCCGGGAGGGCCTCCATCAGCCCCAGCATTTT.

This clonotype was detected a few times. The chain uses TRBV15 and TRBJ2-7; 8 bases map to TRBD1. With 6 bases clipped from V and 2 bases from J, the junction kept 9 bases outside the gene matches. This CDR3 has 15 amino acids. Germline V CDR1 and CDR2: LNHNV, YYDKDF (reference sequence). In DNA, the CDR3 is TGTGCCACCAGTCCCGGGGACAGGCGACCCTACGAGCAGTACTTC. This codes for CATSPGDRRPYEQYF.

This clonotype turned up a few times. The chain is built from TRBV3-1 and TRBJ2-2; D gene uncertain. This CDR3 has 12 residues. Germline V gene lookup returns CDR1 LGHDT and CDR2 YNNKEL (reference sequence). Trimming cost V 4 bases and J 7 bases, with 7 bases left between them. CDR3 nucleotide sequence: TGTGCCAGCAGCCTTTCAAACGGGGAGCTGTTTTTT. This sequence encodes CASSLSNGELFF.

This clonotype has a handful of counts. This rearrangement joins TRBV10-3 to TRBJ1-4; D remains ambiguous. The CDR3 sequence is 14 residues long. Trimming stripped 0 bases from V and 8 bases from J, with 10 bases between. Germline CDR1 and CDR2: ENHRY and SYGVKD. The DNA for the CDR3 is TGTGCCATCAGTGAGTCAGGGTTGCGGGAAAAACTGTTTTTT. Translating it yields CAISESGLREKLFF.

This clonotype was observed a handful of times. The chain couples TRBV7-2 to TRBJ2-7; D is undetermined. This CDR3 comprises 13 residues. V lost 1 base and J lost 4, with 8 bases in between. Per germline, CDR1 SGHTA and CDR2 FQGNSA. CDR3 amino acids: CASSLEPLYEQYF. The CDR3 DNA follows: TGTGCCAGCAGCTTAGAACCCTTATACGAGCAGTACTTC.

The chain links TRBV6-5 to TRBJ2-2; unclear D gene. The germline gives CDR1 MNHEY, CDR2 SVGAGI. This CDR3 comprises 16 residues. With 0 bases removed from V and 2 bases from J, the gap between germline ends came to 10 bases. The CDR3 DNA follows: TGTGCCAGCAGTTACTCGATTCAGCGTAACACCGGGGAGCTGTTTTTT. Protein: CASSYSIQRNTGELFF.

The chain couples TRBV5-1 to TRBJ2-7; 7 bases are a match to TRBD2. The trim removed 0 bases at V and 2 bases at J, leaving 8 bases unmatched. This CDR3 has 16 amino acids. Germline V CDR1 and CDR2: SGHRS, YFSETQ. The CDR3 DNA reads TGCGCCAGCAGCTTGGCGACTAGCCCCCCTCCCTACGAGCAGTACTTC. This translates into CASSLATSPPPYEQYF.

V usage is TRBV7-6 and J usage is TRBJ2-7, with D perhaps matching TRBD1 (5 bases). There are 15 residues in the CDR3. CDR1 is SGHVS and CDR2 is FNYEAQ in the germline V gene. The ends were cut back, 5 bases at V and 0 bases at J, with 14 bases in the middle. The CDR3 is CASSALTGPSYEQYF. CDR3 coding DNA: TGTGCCAGCAGCGCATTAACAGGTCCCTCCTACGAGCAGTACTTC.

This clonotype was found a few times. The V gene is TRBV29-1, the J gene TRBJ2-1; D gene unclear. There are 13 residues in the CDR3. Trimming took 3 bases from V and 8 from J, leaving 14 bases between them. CDR1 and CDR2 (germline): SQVTM, ANQGSEA. CDR3 protein: CSVDEQKSDEQFF. The DNA of the CDR3 is TGCAGCGTTGATGAACAGAAAAGCGATGAGCAGTTCTTC.